This record concerns one TCR beta chain sequence. This entry belongs to a study of blood T cell repertoires in COVID-19. Study-level background: Sample material is recorded as cDNA or gDNA derived from T cells, B-cell-depleted T cells, or PBMCs.

Authors' methods: Estimation of nucleated cell counts relied on the amplification of reference gene primers. The data were produced by immunoSEQ multiplex PCR, yet TCRdb's version contains in-frame clones alone and is incomplete. The V and J calls and the clone size are those of that table, but D and trimming were determined from the DNA. The sample lists about 15,000 clones, more than 65% seen once, with approximately 28% in the top ten. The length of the CDR3 is 15 residues. CDR1 is SGHNT, CDR2 YYREEE, per germline (reference sequence). Germline trimming cut 0 bases from V and 8 bases from J; bases unmatched to any gene: 2.

Material for sequencing was peripheral blood. The chain has TRBV5-4 and TRBJ2-1; 13 bases fit TRBD2. The clonotype originates from a woman between 45 and 65 years old with active or convalescent COVID-19. The CDR3 is CASSLGLAGGHEQFF. The CDR3, as DNA: TGTGCCAGCAGCTTGGGACTAGCGGGGGGCCATGAGCAGTTCTTC.